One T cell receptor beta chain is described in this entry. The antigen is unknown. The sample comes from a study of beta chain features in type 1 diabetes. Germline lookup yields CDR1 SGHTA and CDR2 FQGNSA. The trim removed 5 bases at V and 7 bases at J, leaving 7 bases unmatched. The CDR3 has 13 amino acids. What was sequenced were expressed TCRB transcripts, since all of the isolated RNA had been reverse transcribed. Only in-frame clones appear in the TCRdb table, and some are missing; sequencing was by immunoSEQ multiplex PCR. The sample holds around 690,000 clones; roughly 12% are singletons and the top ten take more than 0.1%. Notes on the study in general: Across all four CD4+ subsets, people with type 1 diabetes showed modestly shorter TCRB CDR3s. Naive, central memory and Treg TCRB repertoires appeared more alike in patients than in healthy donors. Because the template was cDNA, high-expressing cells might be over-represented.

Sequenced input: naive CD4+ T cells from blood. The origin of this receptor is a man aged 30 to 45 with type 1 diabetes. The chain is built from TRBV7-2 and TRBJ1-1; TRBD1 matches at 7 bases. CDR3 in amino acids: CASSPGQANEAFF. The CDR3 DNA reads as TGTGCCAGCAGCCCAGGACAGGCGAATGAAGCTTTCTTT. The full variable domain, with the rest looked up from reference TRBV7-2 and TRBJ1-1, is GAGVSQSPSNKVTEKGKDVELRCDPISGHTALYWYRQSLGQGLEFLIYFQGNSAPDKSGLPSDRFSAERTGGSVSTLTIQRTQQEDSAVYLCASSPGQANEAFFGQGTRLTVV.